This TCR beta chain originates from a study of cytomegalovirus exposure and HLA in healthy donors. Across the whole study: A subsequent analysis reported that the 120 or so validation repertoires were produced on the same platform that had also been used for the roughly 670 first-cohort repertoires. Study results and limitations: Under in vitro conditions, three CMV-associated chains were confirmed as specific for CMV antigens.

Some clones are missing from TCRdb's copy, which holds only in-frame ones; the method was immunoSEQ multiplex PCR. This sample yields 120,000 or so clones, of which roughly 89% are seen a single time; about 1.1% belongs to the top ten. With regard to this clone: What it binds is not known.

Trimming took off 0 bases at V and 6 bases at J, with 11 bases between the two ends. The CDR3 is made up of 15 amino acids. Germline CDR1 reads SGHVS; CDR2 reads FNYEAQ. The chain is built from TRBV7-6 and TRBJ2-2; tentative D call: TRBD2 (6 bases). This sequence was found in a woman aged 18-35 years in good health and CMV-seronegative. Material: PBMCs. The CDR3 spells CASSLALAFPGELFF. Here the CDR3 DNA reads TGTGCCAGCAGCTTAGCACTAGCTTTTCCCGGGGAGCTGTTTTTT.